Only a few counts were recorded for the clone carrying this T cell receptor beta chain. Its specificity is unknown. The V end was cut by 4 bases, the J end by 0 bases, with 15 bases between. The CDR3 consists of 16 residues. CDR1 is SGHNT and CDR2 is YYREEE in the germline V gene (reference sequence). The data originate from a study of early T cells in non-severe SARS-CoV-2 infection. Researchers attached unique molecular identifiers to individual cDNA molecules. TCRdb independently ran MiXCR on the 5' RACE reads; one entry per CDR3 protein. This table has about 69,000 distinct CDR3 sequences, approximately 10% appearing once. General observations from the study: The study's VDJdb matching favored anti-spike CD8 responses and missed private and CD4 specificities.

The sequence was obtained from an adult who was a healthcare worker with PCR-confirmed SARS-CoV-2 infection or an uninfected control (not recorded which). Sample: whole blood, taken at baseline. The chain links TRBV5-4 to TRBJ2-3; no clear D gene. In DNA, the CDR3 is TGTGCCAGCAGCGGTGGACCCCTCAAGAGCACAGATACGCAGTATTTT. Translated, it gives CASSGGPLKSTDTQYF.